This entry describes one TCR beta chain. The CDR3 totals 18 residues. Trimming took off 5 bases at V and 5 bases at J, with 27 bases between the two ends. CDR1 GTSNPN and CDR2 SVGIG come from the germline V gene (reference sequence). The sample originates from a study of blood T cell repertoires in COVID-19. Profiled with immunoSEQ multiplex PCR; TCRdb holds only in-frame clones, not every one. The repertoire includes about 230,000 clones, roughly 89% of them detected once, and around 3.7% sits in the top ten. What was sequenced was PBMCs or T cells enriched from blood (not recorded which). This TCR derives from a woman in her twenties or thirties with acute COVID-19. This sequence joins TRBV30 and TRBJ1-4; possibly TRBD1 for D (5 bases). The CDR3 DNA is TGTGCCTGGTCCTCCGGGACTCGCAGTGTTGGGGAGAATGAAAAACTGTTTTTT. Encoded protein: CAWSSGTRSVGENEKLFF. The full variable domain, with the rest looked up from reference TRBV30 and TRBJ1-4, is SQTIHQWPATLVQPVGSPLSLECTVEGTSNPNLYWYRQAAGRGLQLLFYSVGIGQISSEVPQNLSASRPQDRQFILSSKKLLLSDSGFYLCAWSSGTRSVGENEKLFFGSGTQLSVL.